What follows are 10 T cell receptor beta chains derived from one specimen sequenced in a study of a mutant IDH1 vaccine in newly diagnosed glioma. This sample's time point: week 47, end of study. Vaccination used 300 ug of mutant IDH1 20-mer peptide per dose, with topical imiquimod. Sequenced by immunoSEQ multiplex PCR; TCRdb stores in-frame clones only, minus some. The sample lists some 38,000 clones, around 75% occurring once. Antigen specificity for these receptors is unknown. Sequenced here: PBMCs, sampled from a glioma patient whose treatment included an IDH1 peptide vaccine. The receptors shown here come from a man between 35 and 55 years old with glioma.

The chain combines TRBV15 with TRBJ2-7; no reliable D call. V was shortened by 4 bases and J by 6 bases, with 13 bases between the two germline ends. CDR3 length equals 13 residues. Germline values: CDR1 LNHNV, CDR2 YYDKDF (reference sequence). The CDR3 reads CATSTEGRFEQYF. The CDR3 region has the DNA TGTGCCACCAGCACAGAAGGACGATTCGAGCAGTACTTC.

The genes are TRBV6-5 and TRBJ2-2; D possibly corresponds to TRBD1 (5 bases). Germline CDR1 is MNHEY and CDR2 is SVGAGI. V dropped 2 bases and J dropped 7 bases, with 11 bases sitting between them. The CDR3 length is 14 residues. The CDR3 spells CASSYPGKDGELFF. CDR3 in DNA: TGTGCCAGCAGTTACCCAGGGAAGGACGGGGAGCTGTTTTTT.

V usage is TRBV6-6 and J usage is TRBJ2-1; no reliable D call. Looked up from germline, CDR1 is MNHNY and CDR2 is SVGAGI (reference sequence). The CDR3 length is 15 residues. The ends were cut back, 6 bases at V and 1 base at J, with 13 bases in the middle. The CDR3 sequence: CASRRSVASYNEQFF. The CDR3 DNA follows: TGTGCCAGCAGACGCTCTGTGGCATCCTACAATGAGCAGTTCTTC.

The DNA of the CDR3 is TGTGCCAGCAGCTTAGGCGGGGAGGGCTCCTACGAGCAGTACGTC. Protein product: CASSLGGEGSYEQYV. The chain carries TRBV5-3 and TRBJ2-7; 7 nucleotides align to TRBD2. TRBV5-3 counts as an open reading frame of uncertain function. This CDR3 has 15 residues.

V and J are TRBV19 and TRBJ2-4, with 9 nucleotides matching TRBD2. This CDR3 contains 17 residues. Germline lookup yields CDR1 LNHDA and CDR2 SQIVND (reference sequence). Germline trimming cut 1 base from V and 1 base from J; bases unmatched to any gene: 5. DNA of the CDR3: TGTGCCAGTAGTATAGGTAGCGGGGGCTGGGCCAAAAACATTCAGTACTTC. Translating gives CASSIGSGGWAKNIQYF.

CDR3 sequence: CASREQGMSDTQYF. The CDR3, as DNA: TGTGCCAGTAGGGAGCAGGGGATGTCAGATACGCAGTATTTT. V gene TRBV19 combines with J gene TRBJ2-3; a possible D gene is TRBD1 (6 bases). Germline loops: CDR1 LNHDA, CDR2 SQIVND (reference sequence). The CDR3 runs to 14 residues. Trimming pared 6 bases from V and 4 bases from J, leaving 14 bases between.

The chain carries TRBV5-4 and TRBJ2-7, with D tentatively TRBD1 (5 bases). Germline V lookup: CDR1 SGHNT, CDR2 YYREEE (reference sequence). This CDR3 is built from 14 residues. With 0 bases removed from V and 3 bases from J, the gap between germline ends came to 10 bases. The CDR3, as DNA: TGTGCCAGCAGCTTGGAGAAGGGGCGCTACGAGCAGTACTTC. It yields the protein CASSLEKGRYEQYF.

The chain joins TRBV18 to TRBJ2-7; the D gene is possibly TRBD1 (6 bases). Deletions cut 5 bases from V and 6 bases from J, with 11 bases between. The CDR3 is 12 amino acids. Germline V CDR1 and CDR2: KGHSH, LQKENI. CDR3 coding DNA: TGTGCCAGCTCAAACACAGGGTCCGAGCAGTACGTC. This sequence encodes CASSNTGSEQYV.

The CDR3 protein is CASSQDLAYNEQFF. The CDR3 coding sequence is TGCGCCAGCAGCCAAGATTTGGCCTACAATGAGCAGTTCTTC. V usage is TRBV4-3 and J usage is TRBJ2-1; D ambiguous. Germline V CDR1 and CDR2: LGHNA, YSLEER. The CDR3 has 14 amino acids. The V gene lost 0 bases and the J gene lost 2 bases, with 5 bases spanning the gap.

V is TRBV4-1 and J is TRBJ1-3; D is unclear. Per germline, CDR1 MGHRA and CDR2 YSYEKL. Trimming pared 1 base from V and 0 bases from J, leaving 10 bases between. This CDR3 has 16 residues. The CDR3 loop is CASSQGRVSSGNTIYF. Here the CDR3 DNA reads TGCGCCAGCAGCCAAGGGCGCGTTAGCTCTGGAAACACCATATATTTT.